This record looks at one T cell receptor beta chain sequence and its context. The sample is drawn from a study of blood T cell repertoires in COVID-19. Looking at the study overall: Sites across the United States, Italy and Spain contributed samples from acute and convalescent COVID-19.

Assay: immunoSEQ multiplex PCR; the TCRdb copy retains only in-frame clones and omits some. Among about 200,000 clones listed, about 84% were seen once. This CDR3 contains 15 residues. Looked up from germline, CDR1 is MDHEN and CDR2 is SYDVKM. V gave up 6 bases and J gave up 2 bases, with 14 bases separating them. This sequence was found in a woman older than 75 with COVID-19, enrolled during active disease. The V and J genes are TRBV28 and TRBJ1-3; D is unclear. The source material was peripheral blood. CDR3 protein: CASRRRAGTGNTIYF. Here the CDR3 DNA reads TGTGCCAGCAGGCGGAGGGCGGGTACTGGAAACACCATATATTTT.